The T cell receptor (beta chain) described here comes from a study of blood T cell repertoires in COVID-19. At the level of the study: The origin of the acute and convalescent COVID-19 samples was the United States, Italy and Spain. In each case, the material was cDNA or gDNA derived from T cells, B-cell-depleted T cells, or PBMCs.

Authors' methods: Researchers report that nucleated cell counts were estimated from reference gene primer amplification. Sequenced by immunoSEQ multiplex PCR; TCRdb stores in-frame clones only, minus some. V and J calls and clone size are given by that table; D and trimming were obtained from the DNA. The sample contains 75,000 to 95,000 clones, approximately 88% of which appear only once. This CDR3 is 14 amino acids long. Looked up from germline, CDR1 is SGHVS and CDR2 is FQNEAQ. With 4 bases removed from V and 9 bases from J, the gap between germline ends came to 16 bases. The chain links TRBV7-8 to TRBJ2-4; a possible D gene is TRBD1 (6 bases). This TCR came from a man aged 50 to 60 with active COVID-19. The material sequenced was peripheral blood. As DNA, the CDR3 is TGTGCCAGCAGCTCAACAGGGCGTGACAGCATTCAGTACTTC. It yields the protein CASSSTGRDSIQYF. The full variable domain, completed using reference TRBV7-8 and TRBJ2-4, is GAGVSQSPRYKVAKRGQDVALRCDPISGHVSLFWYQQALGQGPEFLTYFQNEAQLDKSGLPSDRFFAERPEGSVSTLKIQRTQQEDSAVYLCASSSTGRDSIQYFGAGTRLSVL.